What follows are 24 T cell receptor beta chains derived from one specimen sequenced in a study of monozygotic twins with inflammatory bowel disease. TCRdb reanalyzed the 5' RACE reads and collapses them to one entry per CDR3 protein, without DNA. This sample's table has around 380,000 distinct CDR3 sequences. The specimen sequenced was blood. The receptors come from a human donor with ulcerative colitis or Crohn's disease, or a healthy co-twin of an affected twin (not recorded which).

The genes are TRBV5-5 and TRBJ1-1; with no DNA, the TCRdb D assignment of TRBD1 cannot be verified. The CDR3 loop spans 17 amino acids. The germline V gene encodes CDR1 SGHKS and CDR2 YYEKEE (reference sequence). The chain's CDR3 is CASSAGTGGTRGTEAFF.

The V call is TRBV12-3 or TRBV12-4, the J call TRBJ2-7. The CDR3 sequence is 13 residues long. The CDR3: CASSLKPLPGQYF.

The chain uses TRBV20-1 and TRBJ2-7; TCRdb's D call, TRBD1, is unchecked because there is no DNA. CDR3 length equals 14 residues. The germline V gene has CDR1 DFQATT and CDR2 SNEGSKA (reference sequence). Here the CDR3 reads CSAKGILETYEQYF.

The genes are TRBV19 and TRBJ1-1. Germline V lookup: CDR1 LNHDA, CDR2 SQIVND (reference sequence). This CDR3 spans 15 amino acids. The CDR3 protein is CASSSGLPMNTEAFF.

V usage is TRBV18 and J usage is TRBJ1-3. From germline, CDR1 is KGHSH and CDR2 LQKENI. The CDR3 spans 15 residues. CDR3 sequence reads: CASSPPWTGGNTIYF.

The chain uses TRBV5-1 and TRBJ1-4. Looked up from germline, CDR1 is SGHRS and CDR2 is YFSETQ. This CDR3 is 14 amino acids long. CDR3 region: CASSLGLNNEKLFF.

The rearrangement uses TRBV20-1 and TRBJ2-5; TCRdb returns TRBD1, unconfirmable since there is no DNA. Per germline, CDR1 DFQATT and CDR2 SNEGSKA (reference sequence). The CDR3 runs 12 residues. CDR3 sequence reads: CSAQQDRETQYF.

The rearrangement uses TRBV6-5 and TRBJ2-1; the TRBD1 assignment by TCRdb is unverifiable without DNA. CDR3 size: 15 residues. Germline V lookup: CDR1 MNHEY, CDR2 SVGAGI. The CDR3 spells CASSYSGTTYNEQFF.

The J gene is TRBJ2-7, the V gene TRBV20-1; TCRdb outputs TRBD1, but without DNA this stays unchecked. CDR1 and CDR2 from the germline V gene are DFQATT and SNEGSKA (reference sequence). The CDR3 length is 15 residues. CDR3 residues: CSARDHRGPSYEQYF.

The J gene is TRBJ1-1, the V gene TRBV5-1. This CDR3 is built from 15 residues. Germline loops: CDR1 SGHRS, CDR2 YFSETQ. This CDR3 reads CASSSGSTVNTEAFF.

CDR3 in amino acids: CAWSKSSGANVLTF. The gene calls are TRBV30 and TRBJ2-6. Germline-derived CDR1 and CDR2 are GTSNPN and SVGIG (reference sequence). This CDR3 has 14 amino acids.

The genes are TRBV15 and TRBJ2-1. Germline CDR1 and CDR2: LNHNV and YYDKDF (reference sequence). The CDR3 runs 14 residues. This CDR3 is CATSRSGEYNEQFF.

The rearrangement links TRBV10-3 to TRBJ1-1; without DNA, the TCRdb call of TRBD1 cannot be checked. Germline assignment: CDR1 ENHRY and CDR2 SYGVKD. This CDR3 spans 15 amino acids. The CDR3 protein is CAISKTGEANTEAFF.

The genes are TRBV12-3 or TRBV12-4 and TRBJ2-5; TCRdb's D gene call, TRBD2, goes unchecked for lack of DNA. The CDR3 length is 15 residues. The CDR3 is CASSFFLAGGETQYF.

The chain joins TRBV7-2 to TRBJ1-2; TCRdb's assignment of TRBD1 cannot be checked, as there is no DNA. The germline V gene encodes CDR1 SGHTA and CDR2 FQGNSA. The CDR3 loop spans 16 amino acids. The CDR3 loop reads CASSPGGNTANYGYTF.

This sequence joins TRBV20-1 and TRBJ2-7; TCRdb's assignment of TRBD2 cannot be checked, as there is no DNA. The germline V gene has CDR1 DFQATT and CDR2 SNEGSKA (reference sequence). CDR3 size: 16 residues. The CDR3 here is CSARGGGSGASYEQYF.

V gene TRBV25-1 combines with J gene TRBJ2-7; the D call of TRBD2 rests on TCRdb alone, since no DNA is present to check it. This CDR3 is 17 amino acids long. Germline V gene lookup returns CDR1 MGHDK and CDR2 SYGVNS. The CDR3 sequence is CASSGGLAGASAYEQYF.

The chain links TRBV27 to TRBJ1-4; TCRdb calls TRBD1, which cannot be checked without DNA. The germline V gene encodes CDR1 MNHEY and CDR2 SMNVEV (reference sequence). The CDR3 covers 15 residues. The CDR3 loop is CASSFSSGQGGKLFF. Complete variable domain (other parts from reference TRBV27 and TRBJ1-4): EAQVTQNPRYLITVTGKKLTVTCSQNMNHEYMSWYRQDPGLGLRQIYYSMNVEVTDKGDVPEGYKVSRKEKRNFPLILESPSPNQTSLYFCASSFSSGQGGKLFFGSGTQLSVL.

The chain links TRBV20-1 to TRBJ2-5. The germline gives CDR1 DFQATT, CDR2 SNEGSKA (reference sequence). CDR3 size: 13 residues. CDR3 protein: CSVRRVTQETQYF.

The chain uses TRBV4-1 and TRBJ2-1; TCRdb lists TRBD1, though no DNA is available to test this call. The CDR3 is 16 residues long. Germline V lookup: CDR1 MGHRA, CDR2 YSYEKL. CDR3 sequence reads: CASSPGVQGGMNEQFF.

J is TRBJ1-2 and V is TRBV4-3; as DNA is missing, the TRBD1 call by TCRdb cannot be tested. Germline V gene lookup returns CDR1 LGHNA and CDR2 YSLEER. This CDR3 spans 15 amino acids. The CDR3 loop is CASSQDGDTNYGYTF.

This rearrangement joins TRBV27 to TRBJ2-2. This CDR3 has 14 amino acids. Looked up from germline, CDR1 is MNHEY and CDR2 is SMNVEV (reference sequence). The CDR3 reads CASSLLSNTGELFF.

V gene TRBV18 combines with J gene TRBJ2-7; TCRdb reports TRBD1, a call that lacks DNA to check it against. This CDR3 spans 13 amino acids. Per germline, CDR1 KGHSH and CDR2 LQKENI. The CDR3: CASSKTGEYEQYF. The full variable domain, completed using reference TRBV18 and TRBJ2-7, is NAGVMQNPRHLVRRRGQEARLRCSPMKGHSHVYWYRQLPEEGLKFMVYLQKENIIDESGMPKERFSAEFPKEGPSILRIQQVVRGDSAAYFCASSKTGEYEQYFGPGTRLTVT.

The V gene is TRBV11-2, the J gene TRBJ1-3. This CDR3 is built from 16 residues. Germline V gene sequence: CDR1 SGHAT, CDR2 FQNNGV. CDR3 residues: CASSSHLVYAGNTIYF.